These T cell receptor beta chains were read from a single sample in a study of CD8+ T cells in alopecia areata. Generated by immunoSEQ multiplex PCR, the TCRdb table keeps only in-frame clones and is missing some. The sample yields about 120,000 clones, 55% to 80% seen once. The sequenced material came from CD4+ T cells sorted from blood. These receptors came from a human donor in good health. Both conserved end residues are part of each CDR3. The D gene is left open where the match is weak. Not all rows give a size; the values are once, few, many and, for expanded clones, a class.

NA	NA	TRBV29-1	TRBJ2-1	CSVSRGNEQFF	TGCAGCGTTTCTCGGGGGAATGAGCAGTTCTTC
NA	NA	TRBV2	TRBJ2-3	CASSERTATDTQYF	TGTGCCAGCAGTGAGAGGACGGCTACGGATACGCAGTATTTT
NA	NA	TRBV10-2	TRBJ2-3	CASKAASSTDTQYF	TGCGCCAGCAAAGCGGCTTCAAGCACAGATACGCAGTATTTT
NA	NA	TRBV30	TRBJ1-5	CAWRKGDYSNQPQHF	TGTGCCTGGAGGAAGGGGGATTATAGCAATCAGCCCCAGCATTTT
TRBD1	NA	TRBV5-6	TRBJ2-3	CASSLNTGGADTQYF	TGTGCCAGCAGCCTCAACACAGGGGGCGCAGATACGCAGTATTTT
TRBD1	NA	TRBV29-1	TRBJ2-1	CSVGQTYNEQFF	TGCAGCGTGGGACAGACCTACAATGAGCAGTTCTTC
NA	NA	TRBV6-1	TRBJ2-7	CASSSNIFAFYEQYF	TGTGCCAGCTCATCAAATATCTTCGCGTTCTACGAGCAGTACTTC
TRBD1	NA	TRBV30	TRBJ2-6	CAWSRDRTYRGVTSGANVLTF	TGTGCCTGGAGTCGAGACCGAACCTACAGGGGTGTTACCTCTGGGGCCAACGTCCTGACTTTC
NA	NA	TRBV30	TRBJ1-5	CAWSYSNQPQHF	TGTGCCTGGTCTTATAGCAATCAGCCCCAGCATTTT
NA	once	TRBV29-1	TRBJ2-5	CSVEKGLETQYF	TGCAGCGTTGAAAAGGGTTTGGAGACCCAGTACTTC
TRBD2	NA	TRBV5-6	TRBJ2-3	CASSLPPGLASDTQYF	TGTGCCAGCAGCTTGCCCCCGGGACTAGCATCAGATACGCAGTATTTT
NA	few	TRBV30	TRBJ1-1	CAWSPTREAFF	TGTGCCTGGAGCCCTACGCGGGAAGCTTTCTTT
TRBD1	few	TRBV30	TRBJ2-3	CAWKGQATQYF	TGTGCCTGGAAAGGACAGGCGACGCAGTATTTT
NA	few	TRBV7-9	TRBJ2-1	CASSISITYNEQFF	TGTGCCAGCTCGATATCGATTACCTACAATGAGCAGTTCTTC
NA	NA	TRBV6-1	TRBJ1-1	CASRLTGLNTEAFF	TGTGCCAGCAGGTTGACAGGACTGAACACTGAAGCTTTCTTT
TRBD2	NA	TRBV29-1	TRBJ2-7	CSAGGLAGPPYEQYF	TGCAGCGCTGGAGGATTAGCGGGGCCACCCTACGAGCAGTACTTC
NA	NA	TRBV27	TRBJ2-7	CASSPRVLVASYEQYF	TGTGCCAGCAGCCCCCGGGTTTTAGTCGCCTCCTACGAGCAGTACTTC
TRBD2	NA	TRBV5-1	TRBJ2-1	CASSRGTSGDEQFF	TGCGCCAGCAGCCGCGGGACTAGTGGGGATGAGCAGTTCTTC
NA	NA	TRBV30	TRBJ1-2	CAWTGGREGYTF	TGTGCCTGGACGGGGGGCCGTGAGGGCTACACCTTC
TRBD1	NA	TRBV7-9	TRBJ2-7	CASSRTGSYEQYF	TGTGCCAGCAGTCGGACAGGTTCCTACGAGCAGTACTTC
TRBD1	NA	TRBV30	TRBJ2-4	CAWSGQGGVAKNIQYF	TGTGCCTGGAGCGGACAGGGCGGTGTGGCCAAAAACATTCAGTACTTC
NA	NA	TRBV29-1	TRBJ1-1	CSAKAGRAGTEAFF	TGCAGCGCGAAGGCGGGACGGGCGGGGACTGAAGCTTTCTTT
NA	NA	TRBV5-6	TRBJ1-6	CASSQNSPLHF	TGTGCCAGCAGTCAGAATTCACCCCTCCACTTT
TRBD1	few	TRBV11-2	TRBJ1-1	CASSSPGGTEAFF	TGTGCCAGCAGCTCCCCAGGGGGCACTGAAGCTTTCTTT
NA	few	TRBV5-1	TRBJ1-6	CASSLRGGVDSPLHF	TGCGCCAGCAGCTTGCGGGGGGGCGTCGACTCACCCCTCCACTTT
NA	NA	TRBV23-1	TRBJ2-7	CASMVTTYEQYF	TGCGCCAGCATGGTAACTACCTACGAGCAGTACTTC
NA	NA	TRBV29-1	TRBJ1-4	CSVGTAENCFF	NA
TRBD1	once	TRBV29-1	TRBJ1-5	CSVGQGSQPQHF	TGCAGCGTTGGACAGGGGAGTCAGCCCCAGCATTTT
NA	NA	TRBV15	TRBJ1-2	CATSTIGTLTDGYTF	TGTGCCACCAGCACCATCGGCACTCTAACGGATGGCTACACCTTC
NA	NA	TRBV2	TRBJ2-5	CASSGGTIQETQYF	TGTGCCAGCAGCGGAGGGACCATACAAGAGACCCAGTACTTC
NA	NA	TRBV9	TRBJ1-2	CASSTTEPYGYTF	TGTGCCAGCAGCACGACAGAGCCCTATGGCTACACCTTC
NA	NA	TRBV29-1	TRBJ1-3	CSALFGNTIYF	TGCAGCGCTCTCTTCGGGAACACCATATATTTT
NA	NA	TRBV5-4	TRBJ1-2	CASSPGRGEEGYTF	TGTGCCAGCAGCCCGGGACGGGGTGAGGAGGGCTACACCTTC
NA	NA	TRBV29-1	TRBJ1-4	CSAGEGPEKLFF	TGCAGCGCCGGGGAGGGACCTGAAAAACTGTTTTTT
NA	NA	TRBV2	TRBJ2-7	CATTRGYEQYF	TGTGCCACCACTAGAGGCTACGAGCAGTACTTC
NA	NA	TRBV18	TRBJ1-1	CASSAQGNTEAFF	TGTGCCAGCTCGGCACAGGGGAACACTGAAGCTTTCTTT
TRBD2	NA	TRBV4-2	TRBJ2-5	CASSPNLLAGGDQETQYF	TGTGCCAGCAGCCCTAATCTACTAGCGGGGGGAGACCAAGAGACCCAGTACTTC
TRBD2	NA	TRBV15	TRBJ2-5	CATSILAGGETQYF	TGTGCCACCAGCATTCTCGCGGGGGGAGAGACCCAGTACTTC
NA	NA	TRBV2	TRBJ1-5	CASSGTDQPQHF	TGTGCCAGCAGTGGGACAGATCAGCCCCAGCATTTT
NA	NA	TRBV16	TRBJ2-1	CASSLQVYNEQFF	TGTGCCAGCAGCCTTCAGGTATACAATGAGCAGTTCTTC
NA	NA	TRBV18	TRBJ2-7	CASSQISGVSVEQYF	TGTGCCAGCTCCCAAATCTCGGGGGTTTCCGTCGAGCAGTACTTC
NA	NA	TRBV6-5	TRBJ1-1	CASNRGVSTEAFF	TGTGCCAGCAATCGCGGCGTGTCCACTGAAGCTTTCTTT
TRBD2	NA	TRBV2	TRBJ2-3	CASSKLAGGTDTQYF	TGTGCCAGCAGTAAACTAGCGGGAGGCACAGATACGCAGTATTTT
NA	NA	TRBV30	TRBJ2-5	CAWSVDRQETQYF	TGTGCCTGGAGTGTGGATCGGCAAGAGACCCAGTACTTC
NA	NA	TRBV29-1	TRBJ2-1	CSVDSYNEQFF	TGCAGCGTGGACAGCTACAATGAGCAGTTCTTC
NA	NA	TRBV7-2	TRBJ1-1	CASMRIWGAEAFF	TGTGCCAGCATGCGAATCTGGGGCGCGGAAGCTTTCTTT
NA	once	TRBV29-1	TRBJ2-1	CSVENNEQFF	TGCAGCGTGGAAAACAATGAGCAGTTCTTC
NA	NA	TRBV5-6	TRBJ2-2	CASSHQIYTGELFF	TGTGCCAGCAGCCATCAGATTTACACCGGGGAGCTGTTTTTT
NA	NA	TRBV5-1	TRBJ1-1	CASSALNTEAFF	TGCGCCAGCAGCGCACTGAACACTGAAGCTTTCTTT